This T cell receptor (beta chain) was profiled in a study of blood T cells in healthy people across ages. Study observations and caveats: It was not known whether donors were CMV positive (a possible confounder of expanded clonotype changes).

Trimming took 2 bases from V and 3 from J, leaving 15 bases between them. The CDR3 length is 16 residues. Germline CDR1 SGHDN, CDR2 FVKESK. The donors, all healthy, were Caucasians living in Russia, aged roughly 6 to 100. Alongside a J-beta primer mix, a sample-barcoded 5' primer served in a second PCR lasting roughly 6 to 12 cycles. Each cDNA molecule was tagged by a template-switch adaptor with 12 random nucleotides. Each CDR3 protein is one row after TCRdb ran MiXCR on the 5' RACE reads. The table includes over a million distinct CDR3 sequences, 59% detected once. As concerns this clonotype: Its antigen is unknown.

This clonotype was obtained from a man aged 18-30 years in good health. The V and J genes are TRBV14 and TRBJ2-3, with D perhaps matching TRBD1 or TRBD2 (5 bases each). Sequenced input: blood. The CDR3 DNA reads as TGTGCCAGCAGCCAATTAAGGGGTACGGGAACAGATACGCAGTATTTT. Its translation is CASSQLRGTGTDTQYF.